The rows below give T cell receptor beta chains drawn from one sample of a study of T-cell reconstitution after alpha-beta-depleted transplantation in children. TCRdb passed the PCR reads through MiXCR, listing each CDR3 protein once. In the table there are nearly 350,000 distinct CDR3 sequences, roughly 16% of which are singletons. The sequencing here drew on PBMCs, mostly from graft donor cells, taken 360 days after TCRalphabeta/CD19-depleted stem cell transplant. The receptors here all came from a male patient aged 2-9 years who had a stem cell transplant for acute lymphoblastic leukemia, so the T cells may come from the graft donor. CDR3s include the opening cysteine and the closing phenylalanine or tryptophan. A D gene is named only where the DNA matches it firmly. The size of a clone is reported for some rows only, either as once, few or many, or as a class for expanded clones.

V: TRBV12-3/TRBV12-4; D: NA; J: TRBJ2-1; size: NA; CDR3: CASSPRRRDSPYNEQFF; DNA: TGTGCCAGCAGCCCGAGACGCAGGGACTCGCCTTACAATGAGCAGTTCTTC
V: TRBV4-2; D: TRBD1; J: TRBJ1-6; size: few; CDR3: CASSQGAGGDNSPLHF; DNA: TGTGCCAGCAGCCAAGGGGCAGGGGGGGATAATTCACCCCTCCACTTT
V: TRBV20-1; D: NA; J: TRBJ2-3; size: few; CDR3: CSASRSTDTQYF; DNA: TGCAGTGCTAGCAGGTCCACAGATACGCAGTATTTT
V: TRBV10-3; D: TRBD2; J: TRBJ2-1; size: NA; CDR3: CAISYGGSSYNEQFF; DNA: TGTGCCATCAGTTATGGCGGGAGCTCCTACAATGAGCAGTTCTTC
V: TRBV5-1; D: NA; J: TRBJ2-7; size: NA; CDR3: CASSLLGRGYEQYF; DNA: TGCGCCAGCAGCTTGTTGGGCAGGGGTTACGAGCAGTACTTC
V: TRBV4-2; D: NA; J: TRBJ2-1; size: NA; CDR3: CASSQDFAGTYNEQFF; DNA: TGTGCCAGCAGCCAAGATTTCGCGGGAACATACAATGAGCAGTTCTTC
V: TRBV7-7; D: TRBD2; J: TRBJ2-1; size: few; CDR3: CASSPRLAGDNEQFF; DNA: TGTGCTAGCAGCCCCCGACTAGCGGGAGACAATGAGCAGTTCTTC
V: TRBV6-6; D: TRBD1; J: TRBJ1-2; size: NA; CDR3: CASWLADRGSYTF; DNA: TGTGCCAGCTGGTTAGCCGACAGGGGAAGCTACACCTTC
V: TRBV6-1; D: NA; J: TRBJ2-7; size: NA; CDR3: CASIEGPGVKDGEYF; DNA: TGTGCCAGCATAGAGGGGCCAGGGGTTAAAGACGGGGAGTACTTC
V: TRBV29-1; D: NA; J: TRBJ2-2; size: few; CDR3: CSVDNTGELFF; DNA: TGCAGCGTTGATAATACCGGGGAGCTGTTTTTT
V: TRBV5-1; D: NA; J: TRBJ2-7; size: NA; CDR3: CASSLGAPGPYEQYF; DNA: TGCGCCAGCAGCTTGGGGGCACCGGGCCCCTACGAGCAGTACTTC
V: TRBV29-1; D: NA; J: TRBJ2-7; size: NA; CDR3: CSVGGPAIYEQYF; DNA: TGCAGCGTTGGGGGGCCGGCCATCTACGAGCAGTACTTC
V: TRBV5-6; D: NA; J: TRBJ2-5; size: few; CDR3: CASSFPQGQETQYF; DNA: TGTGCCAGCAGCTTCCCACAGGGCCAAGAGACCCAGTACTTC
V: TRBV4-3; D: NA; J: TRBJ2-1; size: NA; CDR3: CASSQEWASSYNEQFF; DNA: TGCGCCAGCAGCCAAGAGTGGGCAAGCTCCTACAATGAGCAGTTCTTC
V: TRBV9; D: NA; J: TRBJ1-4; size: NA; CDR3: CASSAETGYNEKLFF; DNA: TGTGCCAGCAGCGCCGAGACAGGCTATAATGAAAAACTGTTTTTT
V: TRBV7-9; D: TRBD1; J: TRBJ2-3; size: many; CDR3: CASSSGQPSPSTDTQYF; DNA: TGTGCCAGCAGCTCGGGACAGCCTTCTCCTAGCACAGATACGCAGTATTTT
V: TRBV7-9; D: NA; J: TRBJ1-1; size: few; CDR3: CASSLAGVRTAEAFF; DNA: TGTGCCAGCAGCTTAGCGGGTGTCCGGACTGCTGAAGCTTTCTTT
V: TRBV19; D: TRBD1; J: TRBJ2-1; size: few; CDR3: CASSRRTGRLSGPWNEQFF; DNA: TGTGCCAGTAGTAGGAGGACAGGGCGACTAAGTGGTCCGTGGAATGAGCAGTTCTTC
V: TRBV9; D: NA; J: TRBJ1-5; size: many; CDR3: CASSGDFGPQHF; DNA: TGTGCCAGCAGCGGGGACTTCGGGCCCCAGCATTTT
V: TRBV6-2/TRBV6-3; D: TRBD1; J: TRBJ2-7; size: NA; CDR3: CASSRQGSLQYF; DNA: TGTGCCAGCAGTCGACAGGGGAGTTTGCAGTACTTC
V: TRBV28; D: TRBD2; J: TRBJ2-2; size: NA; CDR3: CASSSYSTGTSGIKRTGELFF; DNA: TGTGCCAGCAGTTCCTATTCCACCGGGACTAGCGGGATTAAAAGGACCGGGGAGCTGTTTTTT
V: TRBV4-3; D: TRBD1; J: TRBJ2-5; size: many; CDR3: CASSQEGTGWGETQYF; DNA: TGCGCCAGCAGCCAAGAAGGGACAGGGTGGGGGGAGACCCAGTACTTC
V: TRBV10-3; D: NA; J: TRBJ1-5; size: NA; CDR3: CAISESTHSNQPQHF; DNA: TGTGCCATCAGTGAGTCGACTCACAGCAATCAGCCCCAGCATTTT
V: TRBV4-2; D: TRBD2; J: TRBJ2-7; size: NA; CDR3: CASSQDRPSPGLAPQRPYEQYF; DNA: TGTGCCAGCAGCCAAGATCGCCCATCACCGGGACTAGCGCCCCAGAGGCCCTACGAGCAGTACTTC
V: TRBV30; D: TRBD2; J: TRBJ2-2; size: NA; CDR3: CAWISLAGAGELFF; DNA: TGTGCCTGGATCTCACTAGCGGGAGCCGGGGAGCTGTTTTTT
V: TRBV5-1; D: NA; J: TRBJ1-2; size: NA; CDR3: CASSLVGSGHGYTF; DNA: TGCGCCAGCAGCTTGGTTGGGTCAGGACATGGCTACACCTTC
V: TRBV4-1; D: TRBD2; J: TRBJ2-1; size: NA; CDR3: CASSQDRLQGWGTSDYNEQFF; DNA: TGCGCCAGCAGCCAAGATCGACTACAGGGGTGGGGGACTAGCGACTACAATGAGCAGTTCTTC